The 13 T cell receptor beta chains listed next were all sequenced from one sample in a study of CD8+CD57+ T cells in acquired aplastic anemia. CDR3 and TCR beta VDJ profiling relied on a genomic DNA template. TCRdb called the reads again in MiXCR, with one record for every CDR3 protein. The sample has 150,000 to 180,000 distinct CDR3 sequences, about 50% seen once. Sequencing was done on patients that had shown CD8+CD57+ cell expansion by flow cytometry. The sequencing sample was made of sorted CD4+, CD8+, or CD8+CD57+ T cells (not recorded which) from PBMCs. These receptors all come from a human donor with aplastic anemia.

This clonotype showed up many times. The V call is TRBV4-2, the J call TRBJ1-2, with D maybe TRBD1 (6 bases). The V gene lost 0 bases and the J gene lost 4 bases, with 15 bases spanning the gap. Germline loops: CDR1 LGHNA, CDR2 YNFKEQ. The CDR3 consists of 16 residues. CDR3 region: CASSQDLGARGYGYTF. CDR3 nucleotide sequence: TGTGCCAGCAGCCAAGATTTGGGGGCCAGGGGCTATGGCTACACCTTC.

The V call is TRBV2, the J call TRBJ2-5; no firm D call. CDR1 SNHLY and CDR2 FYNNEI come from the germline V gene. The CDR3 is made up of 15 amino acids. V was clipped by 7 bases and J by 4 bases, with 19 bases between them. Here the CDR3 DNA reads TGTGCCAGCATCAAAGAAGGGCGGCCCGGAGAGACCCAGTACTTC. It codes for CASIKEGRPGETQYF.

CDR3 bases: TGTGCCAGCAGCTTAAGGCAGGGGAGCTCCTACGAGCAGTACTTC. Translated: CASSLRQGSSYEQYF. The chain uses TRBV7-6 and TRBJ2-7, with D maybe TRBD1 (6 bases). The length of the CDR3 is 15 residues. Germline V CDR1 and CDR2: SGHVS, FNYEAQ. The V end was cut by 2 bases, the J end by 0 bases, with 11 bases between.

In its sample, this clonotype was seen many times. The rearrangement joins TRBV29-1 to TRBJ2-3; the D gene is possibly TRBD2 (7 bases). The CDR3 loop spans 13 amino acids. Germline V gene data show CDR1 as SQVTM and CDR2 as ANQGSEA. Trimming pared 3 bases from V and 13 bases from J, leaving 20 bases between. The CDR3 sequence: CSVDTGTTGWKYF. CDR3 DNA: TGCAGCGTTGATACGGGGACTACAGGGTGGAAGTATTTT.

The chain uses TRBV7-3 and TRBJ2-3, with TRBD2 matching 10 bases. The J segment lost 1 base and the V segment lost 1 base, leaving 5 bases of the junction unmatched. The CDR3 covers 17 residues. The germline CDR1 and CDR2 sequences are SGHTA and FQGTGA. CDR3 nucleotides: TGTGCCAGCAGCTTAATGGCCAGCGGGGGGGGCACAGATACGCAGTATTTT. Protein: CASSLMASGGGTDTQYF. Looking up the rest from reference TRBV7-3 and TRBJ2-3 gives the full variable domain: GAGVSQTPSNKVTEKGKYVELRCDPISGHTALYWYRQSLGQGPEFLIYFQGTGAADDSGLPNDRFFAVRPEGSVSTLKIQRTERGDSAVYLCASSLMASGGGTDTQYFGPGTRLTVL.

The chain carries TRBV19 and TRBJ1-1; TRBD1 matches 10 bases. Unmatched junction bases numbered 8, after V lost 4 bases and J lost 6 bases. CDR1 is LNHDA, CDR2 SQIVND, per germline (reference sequence). This CDR3 is 15 amino acids long. The chain's CDR3 is CASSTRTGGRAEAFF. CDR3 sequence (DNA): TGTGCCAGTAGTACCCGGACAGGGGGTCGGGCTGAAGCTTTCTTT.

Sample share makes this clonotype medium-sized. The V call is TRBV20-1, the J call TRBJ2-7; 8 positions match TRBD2. Germline V lookup: CDR1 DFQATT, CDR2 SNEGSKA (reference sequence). The V gene end was trimmed by 7 bases and the J gene end by 6 bases; junction bases not matched to a gene: 14. This CDR3 contains 14 residues. The CDR3 region is CSVSAGREVAEQYF. CDR3 coding DNA: TGCAGTGTCAGCGCGGGGCGGGAGGTGGCCGAGCAGTACTTC.

CDR3 protein: CSVDGQAEAFF. The CDR3, as DNA: TGCAGCGTAGATGGACAGGCTGAAGCTTTCTTT. This rearrangement joins TRBV29-1 to TRBJ1-1, with TRBD1 identical over 7 bases. Germline CDR1 reads SQVTM; CDR2 reads ANQGSEA. Trimming took 6 bases from V and 6 from J; bases not matched to a gene: 4. The CDR3 length is 11 residues.

This clonotype was seen repeatedly, ten times or more. The chain carries TRBV20-1 and TRBJ2-7; D is perhaps TRBD1 (5 bases). CDR1 is DFQATT and CDR2 is SNEGSKA in the germline V gene (reference sequence). V dropped 0 bases and J dropped 3 bases, with 15 bases sitting between them. This CDR3 region has 15 residues. CDR3 amino acids: CSARDVRGTLYEQYF. CDR3 in DNA: TGCAGTGCTAGAGATGTTAGGGGTACTCTCTACGAGCAGTACTTC.

The J gene is TRBJ2-7, the V gene TRBV25-1; no reliable D call. The CDR3 totals 14 residues. Between the trimmed V and J ends, which lost 1 base and 2 bases, there was a span of 9 bases. Germline lookup yields CDR1 MGHDK and CDR2 SYGVNS. The CDR3 region has the DNA TGTGCCAGCAGTGAATGGAGCGAGACCTACGAGCAGTACTTC. As protein: CASSEWSETYEQYF.

In its sample, this clonotype was seen many times. CDR3 nucleotide sequence: TGTGCCACCAGTGATTCCGGGGGGCGATACGAGCAGTACTTC. Translating gives CATSDSGGRYEQYF. The chain is built from TRBV24-1 and TRBJ2-7, with D possibly TRBD2 on 7 matching bases. The CDR3 contains 14 residues. Germline CDR1 KGHDR, CDR2 SFDVKD. Deletions cut 2 bases from V and 4 bases from J, with 11 bases between.

Turning to this clonotype: This may be a read error, as it is one base from a much larger clone. The V and J genes are TRBV4-1 and TRBJ1-1; tentatively, D is TRBD1 (5 bases). Germline V gives CDR1 MGHRA, CDR2 YSYEKL. The CDR3 has 16 residues. V was clipped by 0 bases and J by 2 bases, with 13 bases between them. The CDR3 reads CASSQEGRVLNTEAFF. In nucleotides, the CDR3 is TGCGCCAGCAGCCAAGAAGGCAGGGTCCTAAACACTGAAGCTTTCTTT.

As for this clonotype: A much larger clone differs from this one at a single base, so this may be a read error. V usage is TRBV9 and J usage is TRBJ1-4; D is unclear. Looked up from germline, CDR1 is SGDLS and CDR2 is YYNGEE. The CDR3 has 14 residues. The CDR3 here is CACSAGVANEKLFF. CDR3 coding DNA: TGTGCCTGCAGCGCTGGGGTGGCTAATGAAAAACTGTTTTTT.